A single sample gave rise to the 5 T cell receptor beta chains below, sequenced in a study of CXCR3-negative and CXCR3-positive naive CD8 T cells. General study points: TRB CDR3s were more hydrophobic in CXCR3-positive than in CXCR3-negative naive cells.

Researchers prepared the TRB cDNA libraries using 5' RACE with UMI labels. TCRdb re-analyzed the 5' RACE reads; it lists each CDR3 protein once, without DNA. The listing contains under 85,000 distinct CDR3 sequences. The antigens of these receptors remain unknown. The sequenced material came from naive CXCR3+ CD8+ T cells from blood. Subset given: CD45RO-CCR7+CD27+CD95- naive CD8+ T cells expressing CXCR3 (TNR3+). Receptor source: a human donor in good health. Some clones in this sample may be carry-over from other donors' samples.

The rearrangement joins TRBV7-6 to TRBJ2-2; TCRdb proposes TRBD2, but this gene call is untestable without DNA. CDR1 SGHVS and CDR2 FNYEAQ come from the germline V gene. The CDR3 has 16 amino acids. The CDR3: CASRGVSNPNTGELFF.

This chain uses TRBV28 with TRBJ1-5; checking the TCRdb D call of TRBD1 is not possible without DNA. The CDR3 consists of 16 residues. Looked up from germline, CDR1 is MDHEN and CDR2 is SYDVKM. The CDR3: CASSFLSGWGNQPQHF.

This sequence joins TRBV20-1 and TRBJ2-2. This CDR3 has 14 amino acids. Germline CDR1 reads DFQATT; CDR2 reads SNEGSKA (reference sequence). The chain's CDR3 is CSARVAMNTGELVF.

The chain links TRBV4-1 to TRBJ1-2; TCRdb's D gene call, TRBD1, goes unchecked for lack of DNA. The germline V gene has CDR1 MGHRA and CDR2 YSYEKL. This CDR3 contains 16 residues. The CDR3 is CASTSWRGEPNYGYTF.

The chain carries TRBV28 and TRBJ2-2. Germline loops: CDR1 MDHEN, CDR2 SYDVKM. There are 15 residues in the CDR3. The CDR3 region is CASSFVYNSAGELFF.